This is a list of T cell receptor beta chains from one sample in a study of T cell repertoires in cytomegalovirus infection. TCRdb ran MiXCR on the reads and lists one entry per CDR3 protein. The data contain around 260,000 distinct CDR3 sequences, around 8.7% of them singletons. The sequenced sample consisted of PBMCs. The receptors shown here come from a human donor in good health (CMV status not recorded). Some clones in this sample may be carry-over from other donors' samples. The CDR3 runs from the conserved cysteine through the conserved F or W. Fields, in order: V gene, D gene, J gene, clone size, CDR3 DNA, CDR3 protein. The D gene is left open where the match is weak. For some rows the clone size is stated as once, few or many, or as a class when expanded; others skip it.

v_call: TRBV7-2
d_call: .
j_call: TRBJ1-1
clone_size: many
cdr3_nt: TGTGCCAGCAGCCCCCGGGCAGGGGTGAACACTGAAGCTTTCTTT
cdr3_aa: CASSPRAGVNTEAFF

v_call: TRBV4-1
d_call: .
j_call: TRBJ2-1
clone_size: few
cdr3_nt: TGCGCCAGCAGCCAAGATAGTGTCAACGGCTACAATGAGCAGTTCTTC
cdr3_aa: CASSQDSVNGYNEQFF

v_call: TRBV6-6
d_call: TRBD1
j_call: TRBJ1-1
clone_size: many
cdr3_nt: TGTGCCAGCAGTTTACAGGACAGGGGGCGATGGGGCACTGAAGCTTTCTTT
cdr3_aa: CASSLQDRGRWGTEAFF

v_call: TRBV7-2
d_call: .
j_call: TRBJ1-3
clone_size: many
cdr3_nt: TGTGCCAGCAGCCGCGACAACTCTGGAAACACCATATATTTT
cdr3_aa: CASSRDNSGNTIYF

v_call: TRBV7-2
d_call: TRBD1
j_call: TRBJ1-2
clone_size: many
cdr3_nt: TGTGCCAGCAGCTTATCAGGGGGTAGGAGCTACACCTTC
cdr3_aa: CASSLSGGRSYTF

v_call: TRBV6-2/TRBV6-3
d_call: .
j_call: TRBJ2-1
clone_size: few
cdr3_nt: TGTGCCAGCAGTTACTCGAAGAGCTACGGCAGTGAGCAGTTCTTC
cdr3_aa: CASSYSKSYGSEQFF

v_call: TRBV5-4
d_call: .
j_call: TRBJ2-3
clone_size: few
cdr3_nt: TGTGCCAGCAGCTTCGGCGGGGCTAGCACAGATACGCAGTATTTT
cdr3_aa: CASSFGGASTDTQYF

v_call: TRBV7-9
d_call: .
j_call: TRBJ2-5
clone_size: many
cdr3_nt: TGTGCCAGCAGCTTCACCGAGACCCAGTACTTC
cdr3_aa: CASSFTETQYF

v_call: TRBV7-2
d_call: TRBD1
j_call: TRBJ1-2
clone_size: many
cdr3_nt: TGTGCCAGCAGCGCGGACAGGGTGAGAGGGGACTATGGCTACACCTTC
cdr3_aa: CASSADRVRGDYGYTF

v_call: TRBV5-1
d_call: .
j_call: TRBJ2-7
clone_size: few
cdr3_nt: TGCGCCAGCAGCTTGGAAGGTGGAAGGTCCTACGAGCAGTACTTC
cdr3_aa: CASSLEGGRSYEQYF

v_call: TRBV20-1
d_call: .
j_call: TRBJ1-1
clone_size: few
cdr3_nt: TGCAGTGCTAGACTGGATAGGCCGACCCAGGGCTTGGACACTGAAGCTTTCTTT
cdr3_aa: CSARLDRPTQGLDTEAFF

v_call: TRBV7-8
d_call: .
j_call: TRBJ1-2
clone_size: .
cdr3_nt: TGTGCCAGCGGCTTGGGAGACTATGGCTACACCTTC
cdr3_aa: CASGLGDYGYTF

v_call: TRBV6-5
d_call: TRBD1
j_call: TRBJ1-6
clone_size: few
cdr3_nt: TGTGCCAGCAGGGACAGGGGGTCGCCACCCCTCCACTTT
cdr3_aa: CASRDRGSPPLHF

v_call: TRBV20-1
d_call: .
j_call: TRBJ2-5
clone_size: .
cdr3_nt: TGCAGTGCTGGGGATTCAGAGACCCAGTACTTC
cdr3_aa: CSAGDSETQYF

v_call: TRBV6-2/TRBV6-3
d_call: TRBD1
j_call: TRBJ2-7
clone_size: .
cdr3_nt: TGTGCCAGCGGTCACTGGACAGGGCCCGAGCAGTACTTC
cdr3_aa: CASGHWTGPEQYF

v_call: TRBV15
d_call: TRBD1
j_call: TRBJ1-6
clone_size: few
cdr3_nt: TGTGCCACCAGGCCGGACAGGAGCTCCTATAATTCACCCCTCCACTTT
cdr3_aa: CATRPDRSSYNSPLHF

v_call: TRBV25-1
d_call: TRBD2
j_call: TRBJ2-1
clone_size: many
cdr3_nt: TGTGCCACCGAAAGCGGGAGCGACAATGAGCAGTTCTTC
cdr3_aa: CATESGSDNEQFF

v_call: TRBV30
d_call: TRBD2
j_call: TRBJ2-4
clone_size: many
cdr3_nt: TGTGCCTGGATGGCTAGCGGGGGGGCAGCCAAAAACATTCAGTACTTC
cdr3_aa: CAWMASGGAAKNIQYF

v_call: TRBV7-2
d_call: .
j_call: TRBJ1-3
clone_size: many
cdr3_nt: TGTGCCAGCAGCAAAATAACAGGGTTCTTGGCTGGAAACACCATATATTTT
cdr3_aa: CASSKITGFLAGNTIYF

v_call: TRBV12-3/TRBV12-4
d_call: .
j_call: TRBJ1-1
clone_size: many
cdr3_nt: TGTGCCAGCAGCCAGACAGCTACCAACACTGAAGCTTTCTTT
cdr3_aa: CASSQTATNTEAFF

v_call: TRBV4-3
d_call: .
j_call: TRBJ2-7
clone_size: many
cdr3_nt: TGCGCCAGCAGCCCCACGGGATTC
cdr3_aa: CASSPTGF

v_call: TRBV7-3
d_call: .
j_call: TRBJ2-1
clone_size: .
cdr3_nt: TGTGCCAGCAGCTTAACGAAGGGGGTGGCCTACAATGAGCAGTTCTTC
cdr3_aa: CASSLTKGVAYNEQFF

v_call: TRBV7-2
d_call: TRBD2
j_call: TRBJ2-7
clone_size: .
cdr3_nt: TGTGCCAGCAGCCCCGCGGGACTAGCAATGGGTGAGCAGTACTTC
cdr3_aa: CASSPAGLAMGEQYF

v_call: TRBV29-1
d_call: .
j_call: TRBJ2-5
clone_size: many
cdr3_nt: TGCAGCGTTGGGAGCTCAAGGGGCCAAGAGACCCAGTACTTC
cdr3_aa: CSVGSSRGQETQYF

v_call: TRBV7-2
d_call: .
j_call: TRBJ2-1
clone_size: many
cdr3_nt: TGTGCCAGCAGCTCCGGGCGTAGGGCGGGCAATGAGCAGTTCTTC
cdr3_aa: CASSSGRRAGNEQFF

v_call: TRBV28
d_call: TRBD1
j_call: TRBJ2-1
clone_size: large
cdr3_nt: TGTGCCAGCAGTAGCCGCCTGACAGGGACGTACAATGAGCAGTTCTTC
cdr3_aa: CASSSRLTGTYNEQFF

v_call: TRBV4-3
d_call: TRBD1
j_call: TRBJ1-1
clone_size: few
cdr3_nt: TGCGCCAGCAGCCAACAGATTACAGGGGGCATCGGGGACACTGAAGCTTTCTTT
cdr3_aa: CASSQQITGGIGDTEAFF

v_call: TRBV7-2
d_call: .
j_call: TRBJ2-7
clone_size: many
cdr3_nt: TGTGCCAGCAGCTACCCGGGTCCGTCCTACGAGCAGTACTTC
cdr3_aa: CASSYPGPSYEQYF

v_call: TRBV29-1
d_call: TRBD1
j_call: TRBJ1-2
clone_size: .
cdr3_nt: TGCAGCGTTGTGGGGACAGGGATCTATGGCTACACCTTC
cdr3_aa: CSVVGTGIYGYTF

v_call: TRBV28
d_call: .
j_call: TRBJ1-2
clone_size: many
cdr3_nt: TGTGCCAGCAGTCCTCTTTACAGGGACCCGCCGGGCTATGGCTACACCTTC
cdr3_aa: CASSPLYRDPPGYGYTF

v_call: TRBV30
d_call: .
j_call: TRBJ2-1
clone_size: .
cdr3_nt: TGTGCCTGGAGTTTCAACAGGTGGAGCTCCTACAATGAGCAGTTCTTC
cdr3_aa: CAWSFNRWSSYNEQFF

v_call: TRBV14
d_call: .
j_call: TRBJ2-2
clone_size: many
cdr3_nt: TGTGCCAGCAGCCTCCAGGACACGACCGGGGAGCTGTTTTTT
cdr3_aa: CASSLQDTTGELFF

v_call: TRBV28
d_call: .
j_call: TRBJ2-7
clone_size: .
cdr3_nt: TGTGCCAGCAGTTTACCGGGACTTCGCCCCGGGACAGCTCCCTACGAGCAGTACTTC
cdr3_aa: CASSLPGLRPGTAPYEQYF

v_call: TRBV11-2
d_call: TRBD1
j_call: TRBJ2-5
clone_size: .
cdr3_nt: TGTGCCAGCAGCCTCCTGGACAGGGGGATGGAGACCCAGTACTTC
cdr3_aa: CASSLLDRGMETQYF

v_call: TRBV29-1
d_call: .
j_call: TRBJ2-3
clone_size: few
cdr3_nt: TGCAGCGTTGCAGCGGACACAGATACGCAGTATTTT
cdr3_aa: CSVAADTDTQYF

v_call: TRBV20-1
d_call: .
j_call: TRBJ1-5
clone_size: few
cdr3_nt: TGCAGTGCTAGCCGGCGAAATCAGCCCCAGCATTTT
cdr3_aa: CSASRRNQPQHF

v_call: TRBV7-2
d_call: .
j_call: TRBJ2-5
clone_size: many
cdr3_nt: TGTGCCAGCAGCTTAGTGGGGGCAGGAACAGAGACCCAGTACTTC
cdr3_aa: CASSLVGAGTETQYF